The sequence of this TCR beta chain was determined in a study of T cells in localized non-small cell lung cancer. The germline V and J ends were trimmed by 5 bases and 0 bases, with 12 bases remaining between them. The CDR3 totals 14 residues. The germline CDR1 and CDR2 sequences are SGHRS and YFSETQ. Clones were read by immunoSEQ multiplex PCR, and TCRdb kept only the in-frame ones, dropping some. The sample lists approximately 3,200 clones; roughly 26% were seen once. The clonotype was recovered from a male donor aged 60 or over with stage I lung adenocarcinoma. The V gene is TRBV5-1, the J gene TRBJ2-7; D remains unclear. The sequences come from lung tumor tissue, collected before any cancer treatment. The CDR3 nucleotides read TGCGCCAGCAGGGGATCAGACCTCTCCTACGAGCAGTACTTC. It codes for CASRGSDLSYEQYF.